This T cell receptor beta chain was found in a study of blood T cells in healthy people across ages (dated by TCRdb to between 2014 and 2016). Describing the broader study: In model experiments, roughly one uniquely barcoded TCR beta cDNA molecule per two T cells was captured by template switching. The study analyzed two additional independent replicas of 1 million unique cDNA reads from the same blood draw for two donors, one aged 18 to 29 and one aged 80 or older. To avoid experimental bias, donors of different ages were spread randomly across the sequencing lanes. Using deep sequencing normalized with unique cDNA molecular identifiers, the study measured how TCR beta repertoire diversity changes with age. The donors were divided into four age groups: young (average around 15 years), middle-aged (about 40), aged (about 56) and long-lived (around 87).

CDR1 and CDR2 are drawn from the germline V gene (reference sequence): SEHNR, FQNEAQ. The CDR3 measures 14 amino acids from cysteine to phenylalanine. Only CDR3 DNA remains: 42 bases, in frame from the first base. Donors were approximately 42 systemically healthy Caucasian individuals from Russia aged roughly 6 to 95 years. Each donor gave about 10 milliliters of peripheral blood, drawn into EDTA-treated Vacutainer tubes. PBMCs were isolated by Ficoll-Paque density-gradient centrifugation, with at least 7 million obtained per sample. Trizol reagent was used to extract total RNA from the PBMCs, yielding at least 5.5 micrograms per sample. Naive CD45RAhigh/CD27high T cell percentages were measured by flow cytometry on a PBMC aliquot from every donor. The research as a whole found: The long-lived group showed more naive CD4+ T cells, fewer expanded clones and increased TCR diversity than the aged group, suggesting age selection. Estimates of total diversity from one million sequenced T cells were regarded as lower bounds and underestimates. Because profiling used bulk unsorted PBMCs, naive and antigen-experienced compartments could not be compared conclusively. A strong correlation was found between observed TCR beta diversity and the percentage of naive T cells measured by flow cytometry. Because the CMV infection status of the donors was unknown, age-related changes in expanded clonotypes may potentially have been confounded. Observed TCR beta diversity per million T cells fell roughly linearly with age, and a significant reduction was already apparent by age about 36.

On this clonotype itself: No cognate antigen has been identified for it. Compared with germline, one end of the junction differs, possibly owing to a read error.

Library preparation used 5' RACE. A second PCR of roughly 7 to 11 cycles was performed with a sample-barcoded 5' primer and a J-beta primer mix. A template-switch 5' adaptor carrying 12 random nucleotides introduced a unique molecular identifier onto each TCR beta cDNA molecule. Each sample yielded at least 3 million CDR3-containing paired-end reads. First-strand cDNA synthesis was performed from all RNA using the Mint cDNA synthesis kit, with priming by a TRBC-specific oligonucleotide. After uracil-DNA glycosylase treatment, a first 18-cycle PCR used universal primers M1SS and BC2_uni_R on all cDNA. The original methods were these. For normalization, 1 million high-quality reads, each with a distinct molecular identifier, were randomly selected from each sample. Instead of being binned into consensus sequences, reads that shared molecular identifiers were thrown out. MiTCR, with a Q25 quality threshold and the strictest error-elimination algorithm, was used for CDR3 identification, clonotype clustering and error correction. Lower-bound total TCR beta diversity was estimated with a nonparametric unseen species model using Euler transformation. TCRdb trimmed the raw reads at Q25, called clones with MiXCR and kept productive beta chains. Each CDR3 protein appears once, grouped with its most common genes and DNA. In this record, the V and J calls reflect TCRdb's handling and not the investigators' own analysis. The table for this sample lists some 1.8 million distinct CDR3 sequences; approximately 39% of them were counted only once. Of the sample, under 30% is held by the ten largest clones.

Material for sequencing was blood. Recombination connected TRBV7-9 to TRBJ2-5; the D gene could be either TRBD1 or TRBD2, each agreeing at 5 bases. Matching the DNA end better, TRBJ2-7 makes the J call doubtful. The source is a human donor in good health. The CDR3: CVSSWDGYPYEQYF. The DNA sequence reads TGTGTCAGCAGCTGGGACGGATATCCGTACGAGCAGTACTTC.